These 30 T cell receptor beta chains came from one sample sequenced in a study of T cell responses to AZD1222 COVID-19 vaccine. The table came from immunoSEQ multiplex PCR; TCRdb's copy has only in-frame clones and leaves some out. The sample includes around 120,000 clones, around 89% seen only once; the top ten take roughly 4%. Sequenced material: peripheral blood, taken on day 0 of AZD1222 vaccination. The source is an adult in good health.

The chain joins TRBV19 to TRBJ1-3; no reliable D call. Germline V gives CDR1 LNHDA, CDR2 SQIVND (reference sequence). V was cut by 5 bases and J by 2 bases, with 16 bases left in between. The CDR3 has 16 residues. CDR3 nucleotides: TGTGCCAGTAGTGTCAACGCCCCCGTGGCTGGAAACACCATATATTTT. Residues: CASSVNAPVAGNTIYF.

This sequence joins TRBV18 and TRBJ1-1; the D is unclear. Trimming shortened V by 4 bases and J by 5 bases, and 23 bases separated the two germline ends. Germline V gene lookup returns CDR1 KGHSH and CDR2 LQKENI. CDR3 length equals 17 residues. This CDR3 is CASSLFEKTAEQTEAFF. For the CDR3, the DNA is TGTGCCAGCTCACTTTTTGAGAAGACTGCTGAACAGACTGAAGCTTTCTTT.

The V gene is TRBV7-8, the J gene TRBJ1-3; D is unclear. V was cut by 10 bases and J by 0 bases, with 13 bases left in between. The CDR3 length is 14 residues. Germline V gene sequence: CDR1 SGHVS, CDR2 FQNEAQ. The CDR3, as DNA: TGTGCCACCCGTCACTGGAACTCTGGAAACACCATATATTTT. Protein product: CATRHWNSGNTIYF.

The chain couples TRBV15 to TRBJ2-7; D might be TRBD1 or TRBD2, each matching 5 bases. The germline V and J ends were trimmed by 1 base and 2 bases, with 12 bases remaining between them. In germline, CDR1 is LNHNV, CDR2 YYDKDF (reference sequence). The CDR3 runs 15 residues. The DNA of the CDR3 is TGTGCCACCAGCAGAGCTGGGACGTATACCTACGAGCAGTACTTC. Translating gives CATSRAGTYTYEQYF.

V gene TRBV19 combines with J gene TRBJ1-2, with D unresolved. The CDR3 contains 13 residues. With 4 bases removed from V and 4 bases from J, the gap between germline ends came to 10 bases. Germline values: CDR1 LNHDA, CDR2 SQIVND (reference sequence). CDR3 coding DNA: TGTGCCAGTAGTAGCAAGACCCTCTATGGCTACACCTTC. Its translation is CASSSKTLYGYTF.

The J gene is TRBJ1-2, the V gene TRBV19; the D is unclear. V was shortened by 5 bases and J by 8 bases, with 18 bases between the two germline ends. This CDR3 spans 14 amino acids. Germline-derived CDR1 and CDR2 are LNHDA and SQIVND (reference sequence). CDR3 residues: CASSLPWNGGGYTF. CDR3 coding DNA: TGTGCCAGTAGTTTGCCTTGGAATGGTGGGGGCTACACCTTC.

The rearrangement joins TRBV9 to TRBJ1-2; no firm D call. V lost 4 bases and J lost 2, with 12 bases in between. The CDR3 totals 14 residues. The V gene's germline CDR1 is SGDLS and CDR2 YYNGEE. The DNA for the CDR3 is TGTGCCAGCAGCCCCCAGACCACAAACTATGGCTACACCTTC. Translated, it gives CASSPQTTNYGYTF.

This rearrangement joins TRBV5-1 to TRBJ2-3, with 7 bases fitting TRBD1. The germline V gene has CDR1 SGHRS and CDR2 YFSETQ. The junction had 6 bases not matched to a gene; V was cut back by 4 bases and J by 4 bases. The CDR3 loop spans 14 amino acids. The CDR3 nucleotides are TGCGCCAGCAGCGCTTCTACAGGGGCAGATACGCAGTATTTT. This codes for CASSASTGADTQYF. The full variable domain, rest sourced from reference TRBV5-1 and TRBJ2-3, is KAGVTQTPRYLIKTRGQQVTLSCSPISGHRSVSWYQQTPGQGLQFLFEYFSETQRNKGNFPGRFSGRQFSNSRSEMNVSTLELGDSALYLCASSASTGADTQYFGPGTRLTVL.

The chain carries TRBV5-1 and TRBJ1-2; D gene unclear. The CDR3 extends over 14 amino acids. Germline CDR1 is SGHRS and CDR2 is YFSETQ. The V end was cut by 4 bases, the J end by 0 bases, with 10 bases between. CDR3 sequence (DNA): TGCGCCAGCAGCCCATTCACCACTAACTATGGCTACACCTTC. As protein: CASSPFTTNYGYTF.

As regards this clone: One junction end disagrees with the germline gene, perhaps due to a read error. The DNA of the CDR3 is TGTGCCAGCTCACCAACTAGCGGGGGCTCCCACGAGCAGTACTTC. Amino acids: CASSPTSGGSHEQYF. The V and J genes are TRBV18 and TRBJ2-7; 11 bases align to TRBD2. The CDR3 is 15 residues long. Germline values: CDR1 KGHSH, CDR2 LQKENI. Full variable domain (outside the CDR3, taken from reference TRBV18 and TRBJ2-7): NAGVMQNPRHLVRRRGQEARLRCSPMKGHSHVYWYRQLPEEGLKFMVYLQKENIIDESGMPKERFSAEFPKEGPSILRIQQVVRGDSAAYFCASSPTSGGSHEQYFGPGTRLTVT.

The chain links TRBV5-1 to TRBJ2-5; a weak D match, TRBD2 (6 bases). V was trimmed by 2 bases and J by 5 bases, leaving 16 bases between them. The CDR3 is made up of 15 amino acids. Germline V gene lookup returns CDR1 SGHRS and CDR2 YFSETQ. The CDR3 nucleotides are TGCGCCAGCAGCTTTCGGGACTCTTCCCGGGAGACCCAGTACTTC. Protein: CASSFRDSSRETQYF.

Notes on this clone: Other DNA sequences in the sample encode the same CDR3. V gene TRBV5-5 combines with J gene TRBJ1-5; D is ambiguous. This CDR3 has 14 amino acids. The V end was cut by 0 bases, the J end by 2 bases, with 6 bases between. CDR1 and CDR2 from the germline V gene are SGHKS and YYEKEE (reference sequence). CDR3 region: CASSLAGGNQPQHF. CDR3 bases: TGTGCCAGCAGCTTGGCGGGAGGCAATCAGCCCCAGCATTTT.

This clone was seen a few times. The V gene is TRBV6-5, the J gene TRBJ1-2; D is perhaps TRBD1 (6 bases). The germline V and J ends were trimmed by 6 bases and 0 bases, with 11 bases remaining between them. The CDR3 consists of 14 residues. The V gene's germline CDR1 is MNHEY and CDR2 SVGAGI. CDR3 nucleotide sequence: TGTGCCAGCAGAAGGGGGGCCGCTAACTATGGCTACACCTTC. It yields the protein CASRRGAANYGYTF.

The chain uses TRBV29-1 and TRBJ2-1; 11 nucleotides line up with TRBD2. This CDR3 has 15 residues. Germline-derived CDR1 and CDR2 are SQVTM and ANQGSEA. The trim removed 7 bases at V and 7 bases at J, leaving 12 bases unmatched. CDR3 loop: CSALTSGVVGNEQFF. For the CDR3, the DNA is TGCAGCGCCCTGACTAGCGGGGTGGTTGGAAATGAGCAGTTCTTC.

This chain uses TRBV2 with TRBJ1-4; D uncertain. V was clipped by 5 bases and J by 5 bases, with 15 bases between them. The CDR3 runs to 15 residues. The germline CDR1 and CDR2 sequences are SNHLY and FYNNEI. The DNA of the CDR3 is TGTGCCAGCAGTCTTTTCAGCCGGCCCAATGAAAAACTGTTTTTT. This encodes CASSLFSRPNEKLFF.

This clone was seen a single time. The CDR3: CASSLRGLELFF. The CDR3 DNA reads as TGCGCCAGCAGCTTACGGGGTCTCGAGCTGTTTTTT. The chain uses TRBV5-1 and TRBJ2-2, with a weak D call TRBD2 (5 bases). The V and J ends lost 2 bases and 11 bases respectively, with 10 bases between them. Germline V gene lookup returns CDR1 SGHRS and CDR2 YFSETQ. This CDR3 has 12 amino acids.

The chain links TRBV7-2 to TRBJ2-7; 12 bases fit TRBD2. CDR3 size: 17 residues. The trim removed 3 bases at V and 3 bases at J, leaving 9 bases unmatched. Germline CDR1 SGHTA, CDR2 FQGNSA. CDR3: CASSFTSGGSLLYEQYF. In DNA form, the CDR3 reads TGTGCCAGCAGCTTTACTAGCGGGGGGTCCTTACTCTACGAGCAGTACTTC.

The CDR3 reads CASIPGPSDSYEQYF. Here the CDR3 DNA reads TGCGCCAGCATACCGGGACCGAGTGATTCCTACGAGCAGTACTTC. V usage is TRBV5-1 and J usage is TRBJ2-7; D may be TRBD1 or TRBD2 (5 bases each). The germline V gene encodes CDR1 SGHRS and CDR2 YFSETQ. This CDR3 region has 15 residues. V dropped 6 bases and J dropped 1 base, with 17 bases sitting between them.

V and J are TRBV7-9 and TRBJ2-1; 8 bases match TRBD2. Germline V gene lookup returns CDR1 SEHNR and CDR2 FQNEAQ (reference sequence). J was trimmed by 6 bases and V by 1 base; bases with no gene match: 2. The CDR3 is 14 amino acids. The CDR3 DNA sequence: TGTGCCAGCAGCTTAGGGACTAGCCCCAATGAGCAGTTCTTC. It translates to CASSLGTSPNEQFF.

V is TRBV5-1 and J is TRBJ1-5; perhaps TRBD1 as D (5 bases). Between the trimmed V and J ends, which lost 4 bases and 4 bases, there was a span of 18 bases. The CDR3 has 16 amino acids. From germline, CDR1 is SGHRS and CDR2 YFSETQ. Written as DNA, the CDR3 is TGCGCCAGCAGCCCCCAAGCCTGGGACTCTAATCAGCCCCAGCATTTT. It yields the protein CASSPQAWDSNQPQHF. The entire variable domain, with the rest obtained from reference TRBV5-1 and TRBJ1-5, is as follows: KAGVTQTPRYLIKTRGQQVTLSCSPISGHRSVSWYQQTPGQGLQFLFEYFSETQRNKGNFPGRFSGRQFSNSRSEMNVSTLELGDSALYLCASSPQAWDSNQPQHFGDGTRLSIL.

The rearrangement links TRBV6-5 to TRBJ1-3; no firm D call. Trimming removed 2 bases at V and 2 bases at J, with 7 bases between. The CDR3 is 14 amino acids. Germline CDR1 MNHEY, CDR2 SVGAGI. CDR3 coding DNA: TGTGCCAGCAGTTACGGGCAAACTGGAAACACCATATATTTT. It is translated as CASSYGQTGNTIYF.

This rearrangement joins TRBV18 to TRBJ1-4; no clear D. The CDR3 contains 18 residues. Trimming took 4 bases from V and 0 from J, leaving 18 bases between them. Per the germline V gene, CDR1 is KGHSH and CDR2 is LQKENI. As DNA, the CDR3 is TGTGCCAGCTCACAACTGCCGTCGGGAGGAGCAACTAATGAAAAACTGTTTTTT. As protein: CASSQLPSGGATNEKLFF. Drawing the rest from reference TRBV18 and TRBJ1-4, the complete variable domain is NAGVMQNPRHLVRRRGQEARLRCSPMKGHSHVYWYRQLPEEGLKFMVYLQKENIIDESGMPKERFSAEFPKEGPSILRIQQVVRGDSAAYFCASSQLPSGGATNEKLFFGSGTQLSVL.

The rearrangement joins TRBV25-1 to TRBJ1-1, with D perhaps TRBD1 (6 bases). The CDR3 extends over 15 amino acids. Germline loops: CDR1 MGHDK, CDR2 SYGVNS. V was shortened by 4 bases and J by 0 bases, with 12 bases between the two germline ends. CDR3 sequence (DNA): TGTGCCAGCAGTGTACAGGGAACCTTGAACACTGAAGCTTTCTTT. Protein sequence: CASSVQGTLNTEAFF.

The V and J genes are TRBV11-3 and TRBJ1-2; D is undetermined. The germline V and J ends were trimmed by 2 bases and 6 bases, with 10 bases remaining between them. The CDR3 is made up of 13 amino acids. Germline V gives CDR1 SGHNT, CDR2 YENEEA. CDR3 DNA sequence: TGTGCCAGCAGCTTATCGGGAGGTAATGGCTACACCTTC. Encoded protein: CASSLSGGNGYTF.

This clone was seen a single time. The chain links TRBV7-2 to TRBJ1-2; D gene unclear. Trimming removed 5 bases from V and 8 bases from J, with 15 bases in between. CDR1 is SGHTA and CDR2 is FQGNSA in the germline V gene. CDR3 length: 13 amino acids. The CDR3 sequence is CASSPPGISGYTF. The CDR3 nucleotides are TGTGCCAGCAGCCCCCCGGGTATTTCCGGCTACACCTTC.

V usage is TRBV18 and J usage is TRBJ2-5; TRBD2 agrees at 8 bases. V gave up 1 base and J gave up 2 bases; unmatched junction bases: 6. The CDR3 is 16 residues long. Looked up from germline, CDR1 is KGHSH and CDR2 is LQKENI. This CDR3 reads CASSPLLGGGQETQYF. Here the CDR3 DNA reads TGTGCCAGCTCACCACTACTAGGCGGGGGGCAAGAGACCCAGTACTTC. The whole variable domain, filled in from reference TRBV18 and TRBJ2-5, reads NAGVMQNPRHLVRRRGQEARLRCSPMKGHSHVYWYRQLPEEGLKFMVYLQKENIIDESGMPKERFSAEFPKEGPSILRIQQVVRGDSAAYFCASSPLLGGGQETQYFGPGTRLLVL.

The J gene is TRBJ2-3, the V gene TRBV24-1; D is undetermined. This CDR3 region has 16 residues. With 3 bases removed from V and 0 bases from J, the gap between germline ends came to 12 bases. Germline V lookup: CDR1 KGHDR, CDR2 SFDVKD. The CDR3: CATSDPTSLSTDTQYF. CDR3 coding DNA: TGTGCCACCAGTGATCCTACATCTCTTAGCACAGATACGCAGTATTTT.

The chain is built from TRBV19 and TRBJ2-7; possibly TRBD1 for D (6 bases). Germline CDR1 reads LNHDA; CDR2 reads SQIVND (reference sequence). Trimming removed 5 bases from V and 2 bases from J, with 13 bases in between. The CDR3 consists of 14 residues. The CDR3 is CASSPYRDPYEQYF. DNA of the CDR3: TGTGCCAGTAGTCCGTACAGGGATCCCTACGAGCAGTACTTC.

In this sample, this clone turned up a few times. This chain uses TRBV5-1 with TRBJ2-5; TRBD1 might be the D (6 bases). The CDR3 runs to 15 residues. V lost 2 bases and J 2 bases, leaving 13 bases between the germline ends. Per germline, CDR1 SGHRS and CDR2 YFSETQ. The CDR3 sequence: CASSLTDRKQETQYF. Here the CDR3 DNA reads TGCGCCAGCAGCTTAACCGACAGGAAACAAGAGACCCAGTACTTC.

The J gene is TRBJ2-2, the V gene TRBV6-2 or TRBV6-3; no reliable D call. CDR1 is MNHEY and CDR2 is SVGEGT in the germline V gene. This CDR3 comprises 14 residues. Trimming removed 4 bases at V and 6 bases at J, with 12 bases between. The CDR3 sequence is CASSSPFRSGELFF. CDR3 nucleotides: TGTGCCAGCAGTTCCCCCTTCCGGTCCGGGGAGCTGTTTTTT.